A single T cell receptor beta chain is shown here with its context. The sample belongs to a study of blood T cell repertoires in COVID-19. CDR1 and CDR2 (germline): LNHDA, SQIVND (reference sequence). Trimming shortened V by 1 base and J by 4 bases, and 13 bases separated the two germline ends. The CDR3 spans 15 residues. Original analysis: Reference gene primer amplification gave estimated nucleated cell counts. Produced via immunoSEQ multiplex PCR; TCRdb's table is partial and in-frame only. The V and J calls and clone size are taken from that table; D and trimming were inferred from the DNA. The table shows roughly 200,000 clones, with roughly 89% occurring only once. Cohort placement rested on clinical history that participants reported themselves.

Sequences were obtained from PBMCs or T cells enriched from blood (not recorded which). The V call is TRBV19, the J call TRBJ2-5; maybe TRBD2 (5 bases). The source of this sequence is a woman aged 35 to 49 with acute COVID-19. The CDR3 bases are TGTGCCAGTAGTATAGGAGGCAGGAGGAGAGAGACCCAGTACTTC. Translating it yields CASSIGGRRRETQYF.